One sample yielded the 8 T cell receptor beta chains listed below, sequenced in a study of cytomegalovirus exposure and HLA in healthy donors. TCRdb keeps only in-frame clones here, not all; method: immunoSEQ multiplex PCR. The repertoire holds 160,000 or so clones, approximately 89% seen once, with roughly 3% in the top ten. Sequencing input: PBMCs. All receptors come from a man between 18 and 35 years old in good health and CMV-seropositive.

The chain links TRBV7-2 to TRBJ1-1, with 8 bases fitting TRBD1. Germline assignment: CDR1 SGHTA and CDR2 FQGNSA. Trimming removed 1 base from V and 1 base from J; junction bases left unmatched: 8. This CDR3 region has 17 residues. The CDR3 here is CASSLVDRVPGNTEAFF. Written as DNA, the CDR3 is TGTGCCAGCAGCTTAGTGGACAGGGTACCAGGGAACACTGAAGCTTTCTTT.

This chain joins TRBV9 and TRBJ2-5; no clear D gene. Germline V lookup: CDR1 SGDLS, CDR2 YYNGEE. Trimming took 0 bases from V and 0 from J, leaving 9 bases between them. This CDR3 has 15 residues. This CDR3 reads CASSVDGTDQETQYF. The DNA of the CDR3 is TGTGCCAGCAGCGTAGATGGTACAGACCAAGAGACCCAGTACTTC.

CDR3 coding DNA: TGCGCCAGCAGCGGGACAAACCCTAACTTAGACACTGAAGCTTTCTTT. Translating it yields CASSGTNPNLDTEAFF. The V gene is TRBV5-1, the J gene TRBJ1-1; TRBD1 is a possible D gene (6 bases). Germline V CDR1 and CDR2: SGHRS, YFSETQ. The CDR3 has 16 residues. V lost 4 bases to trimming and J lost 3 bases, with 19 bases between them.

The chain has TRBV27 and TRBJ2-1, with D maybe TRBD2 (5 bases). The CDR3 is made up of 13 amino acids. Germline V gives CDR1 MNHEY, CDR2 SMNVEV (reference sequence). V shed 3 bases and J shed 7 bases, with 10 bases lying between them. For the CDR3, the DNA is TGTGCCAGCAGTTTGACCGGGGTGAATGAGCAGTTCTTC. It translates to CASSLTGVNEQFF.

The chain uses TRBV4-1 and TRBJ1-1, with 8 bases fitting TRBD1. V shed 5 bases and J 0 bases; nucleotides not matched to a gene: 5. This CDR3 has 15 amino acids. The germline V gene encodes CDR1 MGHRA and CDR2 YSYEKL. CDR3 in amino acids: CASSYGQGLNTEAFF. DNA for the CDR3: TGCGCCAGCAGCTACGGACAGGGACTGAACACTGAAGCTTTCTTT.

This clone was picked up one time. The chain uses TRBV5-1 and TRBJ1-1; 9 positions agree with TRBD1. The CDR3 totals 16 residues. Germline lookup yields CDR1 SGHRS and CDR2 YFSETQ. V lost 4 bases to trimming and J lost 5 bases; unmatched junction nucleotides: 12. CDR3 amino acids: CASSPGPLQGATEAFF. CDR3 coding DNA: TGCGCCAGCAGCCCGGGGCCCCTACAGGGGGCAACTGAAGCTTTCTTT.

This sequence joins TRBV18 and TRBJ1-4; TRBD1 is a possible D gene (6 bases). This CDR3 contains 15 residues. V was shortened by 1 base and J by 8 bases, with 14 bases between the two germline ends. Germline loops: CDR1 KGHSH, CDR2 LQKENI. CDR3 coding DNA: TGTGCCAGCTCACCACTAACAGGGACACAAGAAAAACTGTTTTTT. This codes for CASSPLTGTQEKLFF. The full variable domain, its missing parts supplied by reference TRBV18 and TRBJ1-4, is NAGVMQNPRHLVRRRGQEARLRCSPMKGHSHVYWYRQLPEEGLKFMVYLQKENIIDESGMPKERFSAEFPKEGPSILRIQQVVRGDSAAYFCASSPLTGTQEKLFFGSGTQLSVL.

This clone was observed a single time. The V and J genes are TRBV15 and TRBJ2-7, with D possibly TRBD2 on 5 matching bases. The germline gives CDR1 LNHNV, CDR2 YYDKDF (reference sequence). Trimming stripped 1 base from V and 2 bases from J, with 12 bases between. CDR3 length equals 15 residues. The CDR3 DNA follows: TGTGCCACCAGCAGAGGCACGGGATCCCCCTACGAGCAGTACTTC. Encoded protein: CATSRGTGSPYEQYF.